This entry lists 3 T cell receptor beta chains sequenced from one sample in a study of blood T cell repertoires in COVID-19. The method was immunoSEQ multiplex PCR; TCRdb's version includes in-frame clones alone and lacks a portion of them. This repertoire shows 150,000 to 200,000 clones, more than 75% found once; its top ten account for approximately 2.5%. Input material: peripheral blood. These receptors originate from a man between 40 and 49 years old with active or convalescent COVID-19.

V gene TRBV2 combines with J gene TRBJ1-4; TRBD1 is a possible D gene (5 bases). This CDR3 region has 15 residues. The V end was cut by 2 bases, the J end by 6 bases, with 13 bases between. In germline, CDR1 is SNHLY, CDR2 FYNNEI. CDR3: CASSEPGGPDEKLFF. For the CDR3, the DNA is TGTGCCAGCAGTGAACCCGGGGGTCCGGATGAAAAACTGTTTTTT.

The chain has TRBV11-3 and TRBJ2-3; 8 bases map to TRBD2. V trimming: 5 bases; J trimming: 4 bases; junction bases outside the gene matches: 11. CDR3 length equals 16 residues. Germline values: CDR1 SGHNT, CDR2 YENEEA. CDR3 sequence (DNA): TGTGCCAGCAGCCCCCGGGTGGCGGGGGGTCCAGATACGCAGTATTTT. It translates to CASSPRVAGGPDTQYF.

The rearrangement uses TRBV27 and TRBJ1-5; tentatively, D is TRBD1 (6 bases). With 5 bases removed from V and 5 bases from J, the gap between germline ends came to 19 bases. Germline V gene sequence: CDR1 MNHEY, CDR2 SMNVEV (reference sequence). The CDR3 covers 16 residues. CDR3 bases: TGTGCCAGCAGTGCTTCCGGTGGTACAGGGTATCAGCCCCAGCATTTT. It translates to CASSASGGTGYQPQHF.